The rows below give T cell receptor beta chains drawn from one sample of a study of CD8 T cells in Susac syndrome. TCRdb redid the calling of the immunoSEQ multiplex PCR reads with MiXCR, one entry per CDR3 protein. This table has about 180,000 distinct CDR3 sequences, 94% appearing once. The specimen was CD4+ T cells from PBMCs. These receptors were collected from a human donor with Susac syndrome. CDR3s include the opening cysteine and the closing phenylalanine or tryptophan. Fields, in order: V gene, D gene, clone size, J gene, CDR3 DNA, CDR3 protein. A D gene is named only where the DNA matches it firmly. Not every row has a clone size; where given, it reads once, few, many or a size class.

TRBV19	.	.	TRBJ1-5	TGTGCCAGTACCGATAAAGGGGTAAGGCAGCCCCAGCATTTT	CASTDKGVRQPQHF
TRBV6-5	TRBD2	.	TRBJ2-1	TGTGCCAGCAGACAACTAGCGGGGGGCCACAATGAGCAGTTCTTC	CASRQLAGGHNEQFF
TRBV20-1	.	.	TRBJ2-3	TGCAGTGCTAGGTCTGGGGCCAAAGGGGTGGATACGCAGTATTTT	CSARSGAKGVDTQYF
TRBV7-2	.	.	TRBJ1-6	TGTGCCAGCAGCGGAATGGGGAATTCACCCCTCCACTTT	CASSGMGNSPLHF
TRBV28	TRBD1	.	TRBJ2-2	TGTGCCAGCAGTGAGGGACAGCTCATCACCGGGGAGCTGTTTTTT	CASSEGQLITGELFF
TRBV12-3/TRBV12-4	.	.	TRBJ2-3	TGTGCCAGCAGTTTAGCTCGCAGAACTAGCACAGATACGCAGTATTTT	CASSLARRTSTDTQYF
TRBV2	.	.	TRBJ2-1	TGTGCCAGCAGTGGCGCAGGGCAGAATGAGCAGTTCTTC	CASSGAGQNEQFF
TRBV9	.	.	TRBJ2-7	TGTGCCAGCAGCGTAGGGTGGGGGGACTCCTACGAGCAGTACTTC	CASSVGWGDSYEQYF
TRBV20-1	.	once	TRBJ2-5	TGCAGTGCTAGAGATCGGGCGGGGTCGGCCCGGGGGACCCAGTACTTC	CSARDRAGSARGTQYF
TRBV10-3	.	.	TRBJ2-1	TGTGCCATCAGTGAGTGGGTCTCAAGCTCCTACAATGAGCAGTTCTTC	CAISEWVSSSYNEQFF
TRBV5-1	.	.	TRBJ1-2	TGCGCCAGCAGCTTTTCCAGGGACGGCAGCGGCTACACCTTC	CASSFSRDGSGYTF
TRBV5-4	.	.	TRBJ1-3	TGTGCCAGCAGCTTGCCAGGGCAAGGAAACACCATATATTTT	CASSLPGQGNTIYF
TRBV4-2	.	.	TRBJ1-1	TGTGCCAGCAGCCAAGAGCGAGGGAAGGCTGAAGCTTTCTTT	CASSQERGKAEAFF
TRBV6-6	TRBD1	.	TRBJ1-2	TGTGCCAGCAGTTACTCGACAGGGATAACTAACTATGGCTACACCTTC	CASSYSTGITNYGYTF
TRBV6-2/TRBV6-3	.	.	TRBJ1-5	TGTGCCAGCAGTTACTCCCCGTCCTGGGCCCAGCATTTT	CASSYSPSWAQHF
TRBV12-3/TRBV12-4	TRBD1	.	TRBJ2-3	TGTGCCAGCAGGCCCACTGACAGGGGAGGAAAAGATACGCAGTATTTT	CASRPTDRGGKDTQYF
TRBV7-9	.	few	TRBJ1-1	TGTGCCAGCAGCTTAGAGGCTGGCGCTGAAGCTTTCTTT	CASSLEAGAEAFF
TRBV20-1	TRBD2	once	TRBJ2-1	TGCAGCGCAAATGCAGCGGGGAAATACAATGAGCAGTTCTTC	CSANAAGKYNEQFF
TRBV29-1	TRBD1	.	TRBJ2-2	TGCAGCGTAGCGGGACAGGGTAACACCGGGGAGCTGTTTTTT	CSVAGQGNTGELFF
TRBV9	.	.	TRBJ2-1	TGTGCCAGCAGCACGGGGGTCCCTTCCTACAATGAGCAGTTCTTC	CASSTGVPSYNEQFF
TRBV11-3	.	.	TRBJ2-5	TGTGCCAGCAGCCGCGAGCGCCAAGAGACCCAGTACTTC	CASSRERQETQYF
TRBV20-1	TRBD2	.	TRBJ2-2	TGCAGTGCTCGAGCCCCAGCGGGGACCGGGGAGCTGTTTTTT	CSARAPAGTGELFF
TRBV11-2	TRBD2	few	TRBJ2-5	TGTGCCAGCAGCCCTGTCGGCGGGGGATACCAAGAGACCCAGTACTTC	CASSPVGGGYQETQYF
TRBV9	.	once	TRBJ1-1	TGTGCCAGCAGCATAGATCCGGGAGGCACTGAAGCTTTCTTT	CASSIDPGGTEAFF
TRBV18	.	.	TRBJ2-5	TGTGCCAGCTCAGACAACCAAGAGACCCAGTACTTC	CASSDNQETQYF
TRBV6-4	.	.	TRBJ2-1	TGTGCCAGCAGTGAGGGGCCCCACAATGAGCAGTTCTTC	CASSEGPHNEQFF
TRBV18	.	.	TRBJ2-1	TGTGCCAGCTTCGGGGGATCGGCCAATGAGCAGTTCTTC	CASFGGSANEQFF
TRBV18	TRBD2	.	TRBJ2-5	TGTGCCAGCTCACCACCGACTAGCGCAGAGACCCAGTACTTC	CASSPPTSAETQYF
TRBV3-1	TRBD2	.	TRBJ2-5	TGTGCCAGCGCCAGGGCTAGCGGGGACCAAGAGACCCAGTACTTC	CASARASGDQETQYF
TRBV12-3/TRBV12-4	.	.	TRBJ2-2	TGTGCCAGCAGCCCGGACCTGGGGGAGCTGTTTTTT	CASSPDLGELFF
TRBV18	TRBD1	.	TRBJ1-6	TGTGCCAGCTCACCACCCCAGGGGGAGCCACCCCTCCACTTT	CASSPPQGEPPLHF
TRBV7-9	.	.	TRBJ2-3	TGTGCCAGCAGCTTAGGACAGACTAGCACAGATACGCAGTATTTT	CASSLGQTSTDTQYF
TRBV7-2	.	.	TRBJ2-5	TGTGCCAGCAGCTTAGCGTGGGAGACCCAGTACTTC	CASSLAWETQYF
TRBV20-1	.	.	TRBJ1-1	TGCAGTGTCAGAGGCGGCACTGAAGCTTTCTTT	CSVRGGTEAFF
TRBV10-2	TRBD1	.	TRBJ2-5	TGCGCCAGCTGTACAGGGGGTGGGTACCAAGAGACCCAGTACTTC	CASCTGGGYQETQYF
TRBV20-1	TRBD1	.	TRBJ2-7	TGCAGTGCTAGAGATACAGGGGGCACAGGATCCTACGAGCAGTACTTC	CSARDTGGTGSYEQYF
TRBV14	.	once	TRBJ2-3	TGTGCCAGCAGCCAAGATGACAAGGGGAGGGATACGCAGTATTTT	CASSQDDKGRDTQYF